The sequence of this TCR beta chain was determined in a study of OX40 agonist ivuxolimab in advanced cancers. Study at large: Patients assigned to dose escalation were diagnosed with hepatocellular carcinoma, melanoma, renal cell or head and neck cancer.

Measured with immunoSEQ multiplex PCR; TCRdb has only the in-frame clones, and not every one. The data contain just under 85,000 clones, about four fifths of them singletons. This clone was seen once. Its target is unknown. CDR1 MNHNS and CDR2 SASEGT come from the germline V gene. The CDR3 contains 15 residues. With 8 bases clipped from V and 5 bases from J, the junction kept 14 bases outside the gene matches. Study-level points and caveats: It was also the case that some nonresponders had low normalized T-cell clonal expansion. There were, on average, more expanded clones in CD8+ T cells than in CD4+.

This chain joins TRBV6-1 and TRBJ1-2; 7 positions match TRBD1. The source is an adult with an advanced solid tumor such as melanoma, head and neck, liver or kidney cancer. Sequences were derived from CD4+ or CD8+ T cells sorted from blood, sampled in a trial of the OX40 agonist ivuxolimab. In DNA form, the CDR3 reads TGTGCCAGCGGCTTCCAGGGGGGGCGTCGGTATGGCTACACCTTC. It is translated as CASGFQGGRRYGYTF.